This T cell receptor (beta chain) was identified during a study of brain metastases from non-small cell lung cancer. Trimming removed 6 bases from V and 9 bases from J; junction bases left unmatched: 7. Germline CDR1 MNHEY, CDR2 SVGEGT. CDR3 length: 13 amino acids. Some clones are missing from TCRdb's copy, which holds only in-frame ones; the method was immunoSEQ multiplex PCR. The sample yields 1,500 to 2,000 clones, approximately 81% seen once. Whole-study findings and limits: T-cell infiltration was lower in brain metastases than primaries (P < 0.001). Metastases had sparse T cells but largely shared repertoires with primaries. In 55% to 70% of brain metastases, T-cell clones were expanded compared with matched primary tumors.

Points on this clone: The antigen is not known.

The chain combines TRBV6-2 or TRBV6-3 with TRBJ2-2, with 7 nucleotides matching TRBD1. The sequence came from a donor over 35 with non-small cell lung cancer. Sequenced sample: primary lung tumor tissue. The CDR3 spells CASSRDRARELFF. The CDR3 DNA is TGTGCCAGCAGCCGCGACAGGGCTAGGGAGCTGTTTTTT.